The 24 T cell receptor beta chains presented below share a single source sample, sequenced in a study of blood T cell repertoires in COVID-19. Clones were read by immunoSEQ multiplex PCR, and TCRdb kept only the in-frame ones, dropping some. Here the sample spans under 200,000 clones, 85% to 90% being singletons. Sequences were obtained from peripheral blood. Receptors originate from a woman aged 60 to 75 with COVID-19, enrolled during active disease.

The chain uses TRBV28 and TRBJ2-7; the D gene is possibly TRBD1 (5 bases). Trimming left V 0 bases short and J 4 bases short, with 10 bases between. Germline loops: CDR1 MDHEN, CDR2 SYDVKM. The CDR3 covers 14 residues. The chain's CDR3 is CASSLWQGAYEQYF. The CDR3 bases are TGTGCCAGCAGTTTATGGCAGGGCGCATACGAGCAGTACTTC. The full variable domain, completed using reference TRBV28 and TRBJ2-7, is DVKVTQSSRYLVKRTGEKVFLECVQDMDHENMFWYRQDPGLGLRLIYFSYDVKMKEKGDIPEGYSVSREKKERFSLILESASTNQTSMYLCASSLWQGAYEQYFGPGTRLTVT.

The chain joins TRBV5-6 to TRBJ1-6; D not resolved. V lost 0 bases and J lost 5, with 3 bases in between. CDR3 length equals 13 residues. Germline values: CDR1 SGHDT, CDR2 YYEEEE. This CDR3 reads CASSLANNSPLHF. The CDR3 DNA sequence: TGTGCCAGCAGCTTGGCTAATAATTCACCCCTCCACTTT.

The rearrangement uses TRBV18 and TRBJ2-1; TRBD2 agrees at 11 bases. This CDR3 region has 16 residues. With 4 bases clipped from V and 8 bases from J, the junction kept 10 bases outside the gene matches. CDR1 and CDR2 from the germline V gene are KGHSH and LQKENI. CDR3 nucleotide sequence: TGTGCCAGCTCACAACTAGCGGGAGCTTTCCGCTATGAGCAGTTCTTC. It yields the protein CASSQLAGAFRYEQFF.

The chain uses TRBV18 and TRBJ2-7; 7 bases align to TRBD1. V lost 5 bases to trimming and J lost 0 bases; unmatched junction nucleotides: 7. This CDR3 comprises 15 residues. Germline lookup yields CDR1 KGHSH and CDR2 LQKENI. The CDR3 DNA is TGTGCCAGCTCATGGGGACAGCCTTTCTCCTACGAGCAGTACTTC. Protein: CASSWGQPFSYEQYF.

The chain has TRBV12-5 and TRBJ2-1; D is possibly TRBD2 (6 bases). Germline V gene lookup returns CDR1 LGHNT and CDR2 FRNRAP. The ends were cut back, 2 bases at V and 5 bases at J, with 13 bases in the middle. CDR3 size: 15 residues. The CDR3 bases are TGTGCTAGTGGTTTGTACCTTAGCGGAAACAATGAGCAGTTCTTC. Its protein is CASGLYLSGNNEQFF.

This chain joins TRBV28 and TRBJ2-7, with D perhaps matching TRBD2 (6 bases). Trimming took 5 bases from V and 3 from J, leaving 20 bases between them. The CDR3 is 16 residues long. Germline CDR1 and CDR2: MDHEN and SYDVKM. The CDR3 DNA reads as TGTGCCAGCAGTCCCCTAACTTGGGGGGTAAACTACGAGCAGTACTTC. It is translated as CASSPLTWGVNYEQYF.

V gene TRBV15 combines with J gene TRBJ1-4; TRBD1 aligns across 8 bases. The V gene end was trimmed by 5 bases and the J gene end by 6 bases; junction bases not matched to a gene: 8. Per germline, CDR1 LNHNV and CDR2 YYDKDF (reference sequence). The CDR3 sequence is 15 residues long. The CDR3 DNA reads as TGTGCCACCAGCCACGACAGGGGTGGGGATGAAAAACTGTTTTTT. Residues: CATSHDRGGDEKLFF.

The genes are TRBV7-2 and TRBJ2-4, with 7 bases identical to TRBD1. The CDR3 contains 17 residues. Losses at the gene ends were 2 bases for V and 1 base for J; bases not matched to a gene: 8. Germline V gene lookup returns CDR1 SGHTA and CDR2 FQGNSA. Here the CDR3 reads CASSLRGQGTAKNIQYF. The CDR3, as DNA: TGTGCCAGCAGCTTAAGGGGGCAGGGAACGGCCAAAAACATTCAGTACTTC.

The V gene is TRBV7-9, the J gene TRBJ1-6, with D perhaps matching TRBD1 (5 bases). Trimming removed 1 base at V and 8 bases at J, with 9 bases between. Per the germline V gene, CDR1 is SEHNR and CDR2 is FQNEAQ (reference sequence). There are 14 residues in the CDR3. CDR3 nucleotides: TGTGCCAGCAGCTTAGTAGGGGATGATTCACCCCTCCACTTT. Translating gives CASSLVGDDSPLHF.

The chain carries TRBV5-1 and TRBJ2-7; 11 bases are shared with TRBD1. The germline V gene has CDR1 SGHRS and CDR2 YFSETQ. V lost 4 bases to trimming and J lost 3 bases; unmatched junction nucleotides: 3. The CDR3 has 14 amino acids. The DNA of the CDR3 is TGCGCCAGCAGCCGGACAGGGGGCATCTACGAGCAGTACTTC. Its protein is CASSRTGGIYEQYF.

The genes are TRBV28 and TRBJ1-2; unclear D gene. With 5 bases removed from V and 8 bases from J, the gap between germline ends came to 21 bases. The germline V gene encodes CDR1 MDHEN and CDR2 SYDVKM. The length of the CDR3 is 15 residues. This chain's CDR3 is CASSRGSGFLGGYTF. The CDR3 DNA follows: TGTGCCAGCAGTCGAGGAAGCGGTTTCCTGGGGGGCTACACCTTC.

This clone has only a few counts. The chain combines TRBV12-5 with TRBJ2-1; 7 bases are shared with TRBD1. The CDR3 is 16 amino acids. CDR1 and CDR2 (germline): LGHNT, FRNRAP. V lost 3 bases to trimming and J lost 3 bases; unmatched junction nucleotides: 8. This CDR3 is CASGLRQGIRYNEQFF. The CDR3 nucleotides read TGTGCTAGTGGTTTAAGACAGGGAATTCGCTACAATGAGCAGTTCTTC. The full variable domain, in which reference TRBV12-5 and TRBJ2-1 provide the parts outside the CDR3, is DARVTQTPRHKVTEMGQEVTMRCQPILGHNTVFWYRQTMMQGLELLAYFRNRAPLDDSGMPKDRFSAEMPDATLATLKIQPSEPRDSAVYFCASGLRQGIRYNEQFFGPGTRLTVL.

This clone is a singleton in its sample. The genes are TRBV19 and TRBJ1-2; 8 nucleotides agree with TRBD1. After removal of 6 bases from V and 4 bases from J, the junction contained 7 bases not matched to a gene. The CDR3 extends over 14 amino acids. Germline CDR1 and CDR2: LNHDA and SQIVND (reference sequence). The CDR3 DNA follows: TGTGCCAGTAGCAGCCTAGACAGGGGCTATGGCTACACCTTC. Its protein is CASSSLDRGYGYTF.

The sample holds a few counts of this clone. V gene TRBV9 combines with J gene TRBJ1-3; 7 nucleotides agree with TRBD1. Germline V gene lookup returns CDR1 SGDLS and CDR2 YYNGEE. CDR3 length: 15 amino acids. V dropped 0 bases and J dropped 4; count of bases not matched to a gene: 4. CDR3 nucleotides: TGTGCCAGCAGCGTAGATACAGGGGCCGGAAACACCATATATTTT. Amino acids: CASSVDTGAGNTIYF.

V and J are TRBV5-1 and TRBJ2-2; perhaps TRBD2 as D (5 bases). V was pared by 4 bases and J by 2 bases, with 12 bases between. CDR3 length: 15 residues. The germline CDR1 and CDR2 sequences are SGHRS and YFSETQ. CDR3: CASSQISANTGELFF. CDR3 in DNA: TGCGCCAGCAGCCAGATTAGCGCCAACACCGGGGAGCTGTTTTTT.

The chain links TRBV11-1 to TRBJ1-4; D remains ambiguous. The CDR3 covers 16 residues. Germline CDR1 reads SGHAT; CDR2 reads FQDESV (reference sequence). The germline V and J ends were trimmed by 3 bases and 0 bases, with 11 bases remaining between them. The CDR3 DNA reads TGTGCCAGCAGCTTGGGAGAAGGAGCAACTAATGAAAAACTGTTTTTT. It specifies CASSLGEGATNEKLFF. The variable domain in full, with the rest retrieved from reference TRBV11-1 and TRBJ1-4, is EAEVAQSPRYKITEKSQAVAFWCDPISGHATLYWYRQILGQGPELLVQFQDESVVDDSQLPKDRFSAERLKGVDSTLKIQPAELGDSAMYLCASSLGEGATNEKLFFGSGTQLSVL.

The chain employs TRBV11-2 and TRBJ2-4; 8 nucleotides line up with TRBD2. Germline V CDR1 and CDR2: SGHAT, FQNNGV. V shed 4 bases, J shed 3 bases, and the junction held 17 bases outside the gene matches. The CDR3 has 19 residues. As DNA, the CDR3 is TGTGCCAGCAGCTACCTTTCCCCGGGACTAGGGTCTGGCAAAAACATTCAGTACTTC. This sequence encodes CASSYLSPGLGSGKNIQYF.

CDR3 in DNA: TGTGCCAGCAGCTCGGGGACTAGCGGGAGGCCCGAAGAGACCCAGTACTTC. It yields the protein CASSSGTSGRPEETQYF. The rearrangement links TRBV11-2 to TRBJ2-5; TRBD2 matches at 15 bases. Germline CDR1 is SGHAT and CDR2 is FQNNGV. The CDR3 contains 17 residues. With V trimmed by 4 bases and J by 3 bases, 6 bases remained unmatched.

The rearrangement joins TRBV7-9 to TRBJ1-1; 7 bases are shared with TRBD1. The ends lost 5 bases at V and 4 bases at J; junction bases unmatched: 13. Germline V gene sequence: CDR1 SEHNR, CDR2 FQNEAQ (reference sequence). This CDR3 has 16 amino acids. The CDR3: CASSPSLMTGTTEAFF. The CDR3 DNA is TGTGCCAGCAGCCCTAGTTTAATGACAGGGACCACTGAAGCTTTCTTT.

In DNA, the CDR3 is TGTGCCAGCAGCCGTCAGGGGGTTGGAGGCTACACCTTC. It encodes CASSRQGVGGYTF. The chain joins TRBV2 to TRBJ1-2, with TRBD1 matching over 7 bases. There are 13 residues in the CDR3. V trimming: 6 bases; J trimming: 8 bases; junction bases outside the gene matches: 9. Germline V CDR1 and CDR2: SNHLY, FYNNEI.

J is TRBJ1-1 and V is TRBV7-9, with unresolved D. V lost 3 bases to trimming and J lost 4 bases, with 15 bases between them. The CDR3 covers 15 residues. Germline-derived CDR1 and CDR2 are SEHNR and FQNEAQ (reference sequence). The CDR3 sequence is CASSFEHGRSTEAFF. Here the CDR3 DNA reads TGTGCCAGCAGCTTCGAACATGGTCGGAGCACTGAAGCTTTCTTT. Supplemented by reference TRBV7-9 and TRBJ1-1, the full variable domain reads DTGVSQNPRHKITKRGQNVTFRCDPISEHNRLYWYRQTLGQGPEFLTYFQNEAQLEKSRLLSDRFSAERPKGSFSTLEIQRTEQGDSAMYLCASSFEHGRSTEAFFGQGTRLTVV.

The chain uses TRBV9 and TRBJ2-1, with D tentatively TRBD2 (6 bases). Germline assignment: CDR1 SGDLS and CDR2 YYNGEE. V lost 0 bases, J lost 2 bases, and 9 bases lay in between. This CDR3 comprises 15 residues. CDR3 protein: CASSVDGGAYNEQFF. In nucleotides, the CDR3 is TGTGCCAGCAGCGTAGATGGCGGGGCCTACAATGAGCAGTTCTTC.

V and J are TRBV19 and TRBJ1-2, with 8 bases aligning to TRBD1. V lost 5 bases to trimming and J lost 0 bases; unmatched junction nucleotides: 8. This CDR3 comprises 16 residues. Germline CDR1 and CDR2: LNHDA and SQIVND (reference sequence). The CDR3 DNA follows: TGTGCCAGTAGTCCGGAGGGACAGGCAGCTAACTATGGCTACACCTTC. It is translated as CASSPEGQAANYGYTF.

The CDR3 bases are TGTGCCAGTAGCAACCAAGCTAGCAATCAGCCCCAGCATTTT. It encodes CASSNQASNQPQHF. This chain links TRBV19 with TRBJ1-5, with D hard to call. V was cut by 6 bases and J by 0 bases, with 9 bases left in between. The V gene's germline CDR1 is LNHDA and CDR2 SQIVND (reference sequence). The length of the CDR3 is 14 residues.